This T cell receptor (beta chain) comes out of a study of a mutant IDH1 vaccine in newly diagnosed glioma. Across the study: The first vaccination came 4-6 weeks after radiotherapy alone, or with temozolomide cycles. It was radiotherapy, temozolomide, or both that patients received previously, with most receiving both.

This clone has more than one count but fewer than ten. Its target is not known. V shed 1 base and J shed 8 bases, with 26 bases lying between them. The V gene's germline CDR1 is SGHVS and CDR2 FQNEAQ. The CDR3 runs 19 residues. The protocol was immunoSEQ multiplex PCR, while the TCRdb copy is restricted to in-frame clones and leaves out a portion. The repertoire has more than 60,000 clones, under 85% of them found once; the top ten carry 4.7%. Time point given: week 35, safety follow-up. Doses of 300 ug of mutant IDH1 20-mer peptide were given with topical imiquimod. Source: PBMCs, taken from a glioma patient whose treatment included an IDH1 peptide vaccine. The chain couples TRBV7-8 to TRBJ1-4, with D hard to call. The sequence came from a man over 45 with glioma. CDR3 in amino acids: CASSLVNIGMARRREKLFF. The CDR3 DNA reads TGTGCCAGCAGCTTAGTCAACATCGGGATGGCAAGGAGGCGGGAAAAACTGTTTTTT. Full variable domain (remainder filled in from reference TRBV7-8 and TRBJ1-4): GAGVSQSPRYKVAKRGQDVALRCDPISGHVSLFWYQQALGQGPEFLTYFQNEAQLDKSGLPSDRFFAERPEGSVSTLKIQRTQQEDSAVYLCASSLVNIGMARRREKLFFGSGTQLSVL.